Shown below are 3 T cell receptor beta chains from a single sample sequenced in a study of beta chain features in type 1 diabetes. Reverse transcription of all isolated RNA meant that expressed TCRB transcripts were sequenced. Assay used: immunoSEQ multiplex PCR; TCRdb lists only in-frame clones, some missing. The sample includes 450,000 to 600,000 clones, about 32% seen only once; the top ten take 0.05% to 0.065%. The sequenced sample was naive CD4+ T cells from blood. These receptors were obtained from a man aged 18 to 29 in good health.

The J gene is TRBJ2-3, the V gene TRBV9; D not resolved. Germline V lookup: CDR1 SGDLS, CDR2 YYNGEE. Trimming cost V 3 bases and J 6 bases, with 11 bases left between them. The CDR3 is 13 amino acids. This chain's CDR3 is CASSGQKLDTQYF. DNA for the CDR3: TGTGCCAGCAGCGGCCAAAAGCTTGATACGCAGTATTTT.

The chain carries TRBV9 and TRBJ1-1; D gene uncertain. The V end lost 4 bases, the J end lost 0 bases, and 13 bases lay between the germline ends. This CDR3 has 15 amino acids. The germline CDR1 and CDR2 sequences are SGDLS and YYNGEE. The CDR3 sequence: CASSPQTVMNTEAFF. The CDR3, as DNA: TGTGCCAGCAGCCCTCAGACGGTCATGAACACTGAAGCTTTCTTT.

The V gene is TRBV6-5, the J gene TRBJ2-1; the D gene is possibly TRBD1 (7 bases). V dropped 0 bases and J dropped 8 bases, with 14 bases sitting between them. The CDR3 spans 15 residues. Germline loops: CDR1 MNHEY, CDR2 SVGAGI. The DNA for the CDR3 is TGTGCCAGCAGTTACTCTAGCGGCAGGGGGGATGAGCAGTTCTTC. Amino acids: CASSYSSGRGDEQFF.